This T cell receptor (beta chain) was profiled in a study of vaccination effects on CD4 cells after COVID-19. Findings and limits, study-wide: Early timepoints after infection were absent, and convalescent patients were few in the study. Late post-vaccination samples showed marked contraction of infection- and vaccine-induced clones.

Prior to sequencing, the ViraFEST assay stimulated PBMC with viral peptide pools, which expanded the antigen-specific CD4+ T cells. It was after approximately 10 days of culture that CD4+ T cells were isolated. Vaccine recipients lacked prior SARS-CoV-2 infection and had negative nucleocapsid antibodies. Half the medium was swapped for IL-2 medium on days 3 and 7. Some clones are missing from TCRdb's copy, which holds only in-frame ones; the method was immunoSEQ multiplex PCR. The table includes tens of thousands of clones, approximately 71% detected once. The V gene's germline CDR1 is MGHDK and CDR2 SYGVNS. This CDR3 is built from 15 residues. The V and J ends lost 1 base and 9 bases, in that order; junction bases with no gene match: 9. This clone occurred once. The antigen is not known.

The V gene is TRBV25-1, the J gene TRBJ2-1; 7 bases agree with TRBD2. The sequence was collected from a human donor who received a COVID-19 vaccine. The sequencing here drew on CD4+ T cells from PBMCs cultured with HCoV-OC43 spike peptides, taken before COVID-19 vaccination. As for subset: HCoV-OC43 spike overlapping peptide pool stimulation. CDR3 sequence: CASSESAGRVSEQFF. The CDR3 DNA sequence: TGTGCCAGCAGTGAATCAGCGGGAAGGGTTAGTGAGCAGTTCTTC.